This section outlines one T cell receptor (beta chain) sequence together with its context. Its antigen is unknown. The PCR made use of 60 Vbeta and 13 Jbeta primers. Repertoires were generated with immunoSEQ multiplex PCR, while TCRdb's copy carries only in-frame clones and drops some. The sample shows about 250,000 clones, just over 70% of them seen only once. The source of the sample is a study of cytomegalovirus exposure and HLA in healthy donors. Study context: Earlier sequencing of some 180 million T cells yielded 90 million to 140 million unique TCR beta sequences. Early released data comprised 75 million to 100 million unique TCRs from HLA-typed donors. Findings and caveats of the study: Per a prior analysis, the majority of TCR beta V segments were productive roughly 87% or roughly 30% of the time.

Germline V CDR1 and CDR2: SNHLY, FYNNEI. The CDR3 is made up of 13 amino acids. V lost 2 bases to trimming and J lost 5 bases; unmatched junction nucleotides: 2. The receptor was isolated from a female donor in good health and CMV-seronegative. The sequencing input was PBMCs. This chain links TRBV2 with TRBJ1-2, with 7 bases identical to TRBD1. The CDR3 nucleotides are TGTGCCAGCAGTGAAACAGGGGATTATGGCTACACCTTC. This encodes CASSETGDYGYTF.